This T cell receptor beta chain was identified in a study of identical twins (dated by TCRdb to 2016 to 2017). About the full investigation: The study deep-sequenced TCR alpha and beta repertoires from monozygotic twins, unrelated adults of various ages and cord blood to test whether fetal clonotypes persist. To rule out contamination, replicate twin experiments were performed at different times with different library preparation protocols.

Including the terminal cysteine and phenylalanine, the CDR3 comprises 15 residues. Only CDR3 DNA remains: 45 bases, in frame from the first base. At the junction V is shortened by 0 bases and J by 6 bases, with 14 bases in between. Reading the germline V gene gives CDR1 SGDLS and CDR2 YYNGEE. Library creation used 5' RACE. The instrument was an Illumina HiSeq 2000. A universal primer binding site was added through template switching, and the final cDNA carried a unique molecular identifier so that TCR cDNA molecules could be counted accurately. Specific primers in the conserved constant-segment region were used to synthesize first-strand cDNA for the TCR alpha and beta chains. To control for contamination, each cDNA library was double barcoded with a SMART-Mk sample barcode plus Illumina barcodes. TruSeq adapter sequences and Illumina sample barcodes were added in two successive PCR steps. TCR alpha and beta cDNA libraries were sequenced on the Illumina HiSeq platform with custom primers. The source study handled its data this way. MiGEC processed the raw reads to extract unique molecular identifiers, while MiXCR was used to determine the CDR3 positions. For each individual, recombination models were inferred using an EM algorithm with the repgenHMM and IGoR tools. Shared clonotypes were analyzed with the tcR package in R, and sharing was normalized by the product of cloneset sizes. To study raw recombination free of thymic and clonal selection effects, out-of-frame nonproductive sequences were analyzed. TCRdb passed the public sequencing reads through fastp at Q25 and MiXCR, retaining productive beta sequences. One record per CDR3 amino acid sequence lists the most common genes and DNA. These V and J calls rely on TCRdb rather than the paper's analysis. This sample gives 550,000 to 800,000 distinct CDR3 sequences in total; around 7.4% of them show up just once. The ten largest make up around 1.6% of the sample.

This clonotype was detected ten times or more. Its antigen remains undetermined. No base qualities exist here, and no much larger clone lies one base off it. The investigation overall reported the following: A weaker excess of twin sharing was found in beta out-of-frame sequences because the signal-to-noise ratio was lowered by fewer shared sequences. Because the same donors could not be followed over many years, conclusions were based on cross-sectional statistical analysis. Abundant cord blood beta clonotypes had fewer insertions, young adult naive repertoires showed a similar but weaker trend, and memory repertoires showed no such trend. Out-of-frame TCR alpha sequences shared between twins showed an excess of low generation-probability sequences compared with coincidental sharing between unrelated individuals. Zero-insertion analyses could be partly confounded by invariant T cells such as MAIT and iNKT, although diverse VJ usage argued against such confounding for most clonotypes. In monozygotic twins, out-of-frame TCR alpha sharing was systematically underestimated by recombination models, although the models agreed with sharing between unrelated individuals.

Only healthy Caucasian donors were included. The twin cohort consisted of three pairs of female monozygotic twins, all aged about 18 to 29 years. RNA for TCR libraries was isolated from peripheral blood mononuclear cells. In addition, the sample was reused for a study of yellow fever vaccine responses in identical twins. The second source states: The T cell response to vaccination in identical twins was reported by the authors to appear partly convergent and partly personalized. Focusing on identical twins, the study followed the T cell clones that responded to the vaccine, and did so with precision.

The material sequenced was PBMCs. Rearrangement joined TRBV9 to TRBJ2-3; the D gene is perhaps TRBD1, on 5 matching bases. This sequence was found in a woman younger than 30 in good health. CDR3 region: CASSVGGQTSDTQYF. The DNA sequence is TGTGCCAGCAGCGTAGGGGGCCAGACCTCCGATACGCAGTATTTT.